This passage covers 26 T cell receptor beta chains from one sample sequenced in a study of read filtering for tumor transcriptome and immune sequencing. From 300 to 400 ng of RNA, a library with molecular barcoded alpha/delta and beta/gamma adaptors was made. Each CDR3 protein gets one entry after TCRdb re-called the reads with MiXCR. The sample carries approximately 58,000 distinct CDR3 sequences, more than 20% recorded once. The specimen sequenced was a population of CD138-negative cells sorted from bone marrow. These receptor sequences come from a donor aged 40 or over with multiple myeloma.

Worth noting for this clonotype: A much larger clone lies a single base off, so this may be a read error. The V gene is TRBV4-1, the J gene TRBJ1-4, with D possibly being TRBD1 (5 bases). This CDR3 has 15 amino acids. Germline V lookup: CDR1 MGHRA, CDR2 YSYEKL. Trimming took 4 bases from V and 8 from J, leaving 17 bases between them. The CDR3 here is CASSLDLRVWEKLFF. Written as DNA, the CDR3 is TGCGCCAGCAGCCTAGATCTCAGGGTTTGGGAAAAACTGTTTTTT.

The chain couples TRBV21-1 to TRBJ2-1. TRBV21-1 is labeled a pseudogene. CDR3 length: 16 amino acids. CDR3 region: CASGKRVEVSHNEQFF. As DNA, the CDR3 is TGTGCCAGCGGCAAACGGGTCGAGGTCTCCCACAATGAGCAGTTCTTC.

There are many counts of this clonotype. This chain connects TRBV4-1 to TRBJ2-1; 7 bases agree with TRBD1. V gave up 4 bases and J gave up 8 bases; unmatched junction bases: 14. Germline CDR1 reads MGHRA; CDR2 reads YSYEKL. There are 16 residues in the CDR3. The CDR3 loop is CASSRTPGQTFDEQFF. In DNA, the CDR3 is TGCGCCAGCAGCCGAACCCCGGGACAGACCTTCGATGAGCAGTTCTTC.

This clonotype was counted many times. CDR3 sequence reads: CSVEDPGSGELFF. CDR3 bases: TGCAGCGTTGAAGATCCTGGGTCCGGGGAGCTGTTTTTT. The chain is built from TRBV29-1 and TRBJ2-2; no reliable D call. In germline, CDR1 is SQVTM, CDR2 ANQGSEA. This CDR3 has 13 residues. V was cut by 0 bases and J by 6 bases, with 8 bases left in between.

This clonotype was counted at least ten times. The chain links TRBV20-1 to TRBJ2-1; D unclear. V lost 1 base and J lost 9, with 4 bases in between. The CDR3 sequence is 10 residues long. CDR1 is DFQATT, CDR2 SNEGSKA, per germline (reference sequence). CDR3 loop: CSARVVEQFF. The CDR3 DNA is TGCAGTGCTAGAGTGGTTGAGCAGTTCTTC.

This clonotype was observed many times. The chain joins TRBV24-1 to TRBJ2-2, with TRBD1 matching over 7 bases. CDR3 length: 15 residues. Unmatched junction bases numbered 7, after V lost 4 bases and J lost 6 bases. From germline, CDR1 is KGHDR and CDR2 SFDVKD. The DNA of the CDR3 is TGTGCCACCAGTGACCGACAGGGACGGGCCGGGGAGCTGTTTTTT. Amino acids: CATSDRQGRAGELFF.

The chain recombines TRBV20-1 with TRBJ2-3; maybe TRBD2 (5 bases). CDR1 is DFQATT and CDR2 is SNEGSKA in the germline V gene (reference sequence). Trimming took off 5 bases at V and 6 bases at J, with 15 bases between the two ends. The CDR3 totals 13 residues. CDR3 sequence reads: CSAGSGYGDTQYF. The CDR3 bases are TGCAGTGCTGGGAGTGGATACGGTGATACGCAGTATTTT.

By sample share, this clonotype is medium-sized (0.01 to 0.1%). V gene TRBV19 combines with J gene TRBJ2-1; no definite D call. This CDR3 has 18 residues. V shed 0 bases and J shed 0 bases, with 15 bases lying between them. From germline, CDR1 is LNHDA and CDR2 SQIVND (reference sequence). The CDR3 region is CASSIDPTVVYSYNEQFF. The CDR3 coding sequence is TGTGCCAGTAGTATAGATCCGACCGTAGTATACTCCTACAATGAGCAGTTCTTC.

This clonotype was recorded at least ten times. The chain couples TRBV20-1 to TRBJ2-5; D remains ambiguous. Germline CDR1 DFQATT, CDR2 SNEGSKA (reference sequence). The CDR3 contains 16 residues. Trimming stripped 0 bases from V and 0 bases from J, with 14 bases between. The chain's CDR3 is CSARDIGHPDQETQYF. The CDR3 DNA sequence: TGCAGTGCTAGAGATATAGGCCACCCGGACCAAGAGACCCAGTACTTC.

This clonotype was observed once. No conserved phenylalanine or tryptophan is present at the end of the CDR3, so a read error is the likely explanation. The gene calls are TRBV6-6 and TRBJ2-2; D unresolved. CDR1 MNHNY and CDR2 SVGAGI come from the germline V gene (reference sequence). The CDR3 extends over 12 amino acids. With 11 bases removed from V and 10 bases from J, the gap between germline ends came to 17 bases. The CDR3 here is CAGGPTAEELFL. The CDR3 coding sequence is TGTGCCGGCGGTCCGACGGCCGAGGAGCTGTTTTTA.

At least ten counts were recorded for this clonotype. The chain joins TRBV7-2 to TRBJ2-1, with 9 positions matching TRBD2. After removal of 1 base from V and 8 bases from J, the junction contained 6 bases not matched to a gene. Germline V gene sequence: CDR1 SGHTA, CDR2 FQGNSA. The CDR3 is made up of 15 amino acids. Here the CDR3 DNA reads TGTGCCAGCAGCTTAGGCGGGAGGGCCAGGGATGAGCAGTTCTTC. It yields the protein CASSLGGRARDEQFF. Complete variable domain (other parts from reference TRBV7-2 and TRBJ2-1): GAGVSQSPSNKVTEKGKDVELRCDPISGHTALYWYRQSLGQGLEFLIYFQGNSAPDKSGLPSDRFSAERTGGSVSTLTIQRTQQEDSAVYLCASSLGGRARDEQFFGPGTRLTVL.

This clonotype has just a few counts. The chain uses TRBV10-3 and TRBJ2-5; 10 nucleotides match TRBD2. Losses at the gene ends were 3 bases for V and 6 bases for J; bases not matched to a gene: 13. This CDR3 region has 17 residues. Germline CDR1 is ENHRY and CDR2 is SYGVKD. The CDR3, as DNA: TGTGCCATCAGTGACGGTCTAGCGGGGGCTGCTCCCCAGACCCAGTACTTC. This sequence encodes CAISDGLAGAAPQTQYF.

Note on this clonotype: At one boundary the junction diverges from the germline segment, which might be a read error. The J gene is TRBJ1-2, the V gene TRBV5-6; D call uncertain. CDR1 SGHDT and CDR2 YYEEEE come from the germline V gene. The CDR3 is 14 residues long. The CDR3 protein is CASSLTNSYYGHTF. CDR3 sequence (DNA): TGTGCCAGCAGCTTGACGAATAGCTACTATGGCCACACCTTC.

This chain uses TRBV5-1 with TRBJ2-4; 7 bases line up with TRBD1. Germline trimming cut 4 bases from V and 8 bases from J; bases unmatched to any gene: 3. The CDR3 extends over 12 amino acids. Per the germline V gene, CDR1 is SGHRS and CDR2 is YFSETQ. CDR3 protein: CASSPGGYIQYF. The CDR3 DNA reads TGCGCCAGCAGCCCAGGGGGTTACATTCAGTACTTC.

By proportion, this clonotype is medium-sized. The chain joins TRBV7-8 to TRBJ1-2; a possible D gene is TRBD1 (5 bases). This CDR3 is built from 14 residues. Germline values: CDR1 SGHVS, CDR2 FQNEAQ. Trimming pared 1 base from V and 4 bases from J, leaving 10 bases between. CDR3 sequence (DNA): TGTGCCAGCAGCTTAGGGGGCGCCGGCTATGGCTACACCTTC. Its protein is CASSLGGAGYGYTF.

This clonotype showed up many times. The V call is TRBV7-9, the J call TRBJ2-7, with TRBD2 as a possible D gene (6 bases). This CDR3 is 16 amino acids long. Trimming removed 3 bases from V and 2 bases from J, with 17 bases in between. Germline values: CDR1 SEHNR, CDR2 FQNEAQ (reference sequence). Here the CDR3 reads CASSFFSGVTAYEQYF. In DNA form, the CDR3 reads TGTGCCAGCAGCTTCTTTTCGGGGGTTACCGCCTACGAGCAGTACTTC. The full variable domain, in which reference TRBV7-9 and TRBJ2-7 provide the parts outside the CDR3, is DTGVSQNPRHKITKRGQNVTFRCDPISEHNRLYWYRQTLGQGPEFLTYFQNEAQLEKSRLLSDRFSAERPKGSFSTLEIQRTEQGDSAMYLCASSFFSGVTAYEQYFGPGTRLTVT.

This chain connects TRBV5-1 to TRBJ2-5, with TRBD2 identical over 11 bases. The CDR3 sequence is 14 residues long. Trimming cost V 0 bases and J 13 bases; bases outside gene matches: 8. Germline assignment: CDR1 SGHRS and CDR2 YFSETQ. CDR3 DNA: TGCGCCAGCAGCTTGGAGCCGGGACTAGCGGACTCGTACTTC. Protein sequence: CASSLEPGLADSYF.

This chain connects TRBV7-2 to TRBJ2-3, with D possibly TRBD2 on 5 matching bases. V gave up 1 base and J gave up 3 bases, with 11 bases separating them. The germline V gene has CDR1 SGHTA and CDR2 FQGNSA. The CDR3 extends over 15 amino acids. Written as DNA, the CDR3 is TGTGCCAGCAGCTTAGTGGCACGGGAAACAGATACGCAGTATTTT. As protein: CASSLVARETDTQYF.

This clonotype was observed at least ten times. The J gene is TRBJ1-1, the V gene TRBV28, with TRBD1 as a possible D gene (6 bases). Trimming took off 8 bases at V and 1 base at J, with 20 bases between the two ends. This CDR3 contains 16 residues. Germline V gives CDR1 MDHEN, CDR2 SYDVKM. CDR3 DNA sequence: TGTGCCAGCGGAGGAGAAAATATCAGGGGGAACACTGAAGCTTTCTTT. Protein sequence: CASGGENIRGNTEAFF.

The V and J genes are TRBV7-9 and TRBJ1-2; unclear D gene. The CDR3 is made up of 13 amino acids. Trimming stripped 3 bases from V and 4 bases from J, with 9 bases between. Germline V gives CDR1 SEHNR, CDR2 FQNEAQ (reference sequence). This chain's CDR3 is CASSLEGTYGYTF. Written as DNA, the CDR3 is TGTGCCAGCAGCTTGGAAGGTACCTATGGCTACACCTTC.

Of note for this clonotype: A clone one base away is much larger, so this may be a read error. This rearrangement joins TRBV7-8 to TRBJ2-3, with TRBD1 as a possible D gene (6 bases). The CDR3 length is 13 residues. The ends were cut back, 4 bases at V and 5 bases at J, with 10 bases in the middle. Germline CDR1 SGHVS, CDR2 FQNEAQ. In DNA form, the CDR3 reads TGTGCCAGCAGCTGGGACATGGGAGATACGCAGTATTTT. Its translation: CASSWDMGDTQYF. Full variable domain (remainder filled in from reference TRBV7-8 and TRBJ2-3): GAGVSQSPRYKVAKRGQDVALRCDPISGHVSLFWYQQALGQGPEFLTYFQNEAQLDKSGLPSDRFFAERPEGSVSTLKIQRTQQEDSAVYLCASSWDMGDTQYFGPGTRLTVL.

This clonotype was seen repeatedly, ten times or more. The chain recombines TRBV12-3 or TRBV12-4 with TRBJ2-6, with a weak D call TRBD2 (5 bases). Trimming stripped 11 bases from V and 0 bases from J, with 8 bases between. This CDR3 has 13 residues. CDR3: CAAGVSGANVLTF. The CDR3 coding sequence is TGTGCCGCCGGGGTCTCTGGGGCCAACGTCCTGACTTTC.

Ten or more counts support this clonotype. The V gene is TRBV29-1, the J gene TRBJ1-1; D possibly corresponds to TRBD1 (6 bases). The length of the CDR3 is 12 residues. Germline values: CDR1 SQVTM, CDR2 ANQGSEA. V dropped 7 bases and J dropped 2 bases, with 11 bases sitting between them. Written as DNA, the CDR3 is TGCAGCGGGAAGGGGGGAAACACTGAAGCTTTCTTT. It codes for CSGKGGNTEAFF. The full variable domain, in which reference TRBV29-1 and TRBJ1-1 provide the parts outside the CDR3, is SAVISQKPSRDICQRGTSLTIQCQVDSQVTMMFWYRQQPGQSLTLIATANQGSEATYESGFVIDKFPISRPNLTFSTLTVSNMSPEDSSIYLCSGKGGNTEAFFGQGTRLTVV.

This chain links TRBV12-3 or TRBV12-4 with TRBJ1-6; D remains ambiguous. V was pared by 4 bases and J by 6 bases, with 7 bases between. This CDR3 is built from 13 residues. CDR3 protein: CASSWAVNSPLHF. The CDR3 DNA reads TGTGCCAGCAGTTGGGCAGTTAATTCACCCCTCCACTTT.

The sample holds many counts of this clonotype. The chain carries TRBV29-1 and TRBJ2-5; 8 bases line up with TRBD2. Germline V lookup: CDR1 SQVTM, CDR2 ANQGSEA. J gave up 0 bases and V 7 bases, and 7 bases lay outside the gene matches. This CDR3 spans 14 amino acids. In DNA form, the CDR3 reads TGCAGCGGTACTAGCGGAGTCTACCAAGAGACCCAGTACTTC. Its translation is CSGTSGVYQETQYF.

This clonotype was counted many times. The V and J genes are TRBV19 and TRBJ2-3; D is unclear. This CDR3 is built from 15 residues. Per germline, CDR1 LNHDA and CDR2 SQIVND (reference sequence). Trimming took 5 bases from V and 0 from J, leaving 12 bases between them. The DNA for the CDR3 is TGTGCCAGTAGTCAGGCAGTCACTAGCACAGATACGCAGTATTTT. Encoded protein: CASSQAVTSTDTQYF. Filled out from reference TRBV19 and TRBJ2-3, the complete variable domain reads DGGITQSPKYLFRKEGQNVTLSCEQNLNHDAMYWYRQDPGQGLRLIYYSQIVNDFQKGDIAEGYSVSREKKESFPLTVTSAQKNPTAFYLCASSQAVTSTDTQYFGPGTRLTVL.